This T cell receptor beta chain derives from a study of persistence of HIV-infected CD4 T cells. Anti-CD3/anti-CD28 beads served as a nonspecific positive control stimulus. Sorting selected CD4+ T cells upregulating both CD40 ligand and CD69. This clone showed up just a few times. Its antigen is unknown. The libraries were made with immunoSEQ version 4 in survey mode. Some clones are missing from TCRdb's copy, which holds only in-frame ones; the method was immunoSEQ multiplex PCR. There are tens of thousands of clones in the sample; around 90% occur only once, and under 0.55% lies in the top ten. CDR3 length equals 14 residues. Germline V gives CDR1 GTSNPN, CDR2 SVGIG (reference sequence). The V segment lost 3 bases and the J segment 5 bases; nucleotides outside the gene matches: 5.

The rearrangement joins TRBV30 to TRBJ1-4, with 8 bases identical to TRBD1. Sequencing was performed on CD4+ T cells sorted from PBMCs after 18-hour stimulation, taken from a patient who received antiretroviral therapy. The TCR was taken from an adult woman with HIV who was CMV-seropositive. CDR3 protein: CAWRGGQDNEKLFF. The CDR3 coding sequence is TGTGCCTGGAGGGGGGGACAGGACAATGAAAAACTGTTTTTT.